This T cell receptor beta chain came from a study of blood T cell repertoires in COVID-19. As for the study in general: Acute and convalescent COVID-19 specimens originated in the United States, Italy and Spain. PBMCs, B-cell-depleted T cells, or T cells were the source of the cDNA or gDNA that made up the material.

In the original processing: The authors estimated nucleated cell counts from reference gene primer amplification. TCRdb's table, derived via immunoSEQ multiplex PCR, lists solely in-frame clones and lacks some. V and J calls and clone size are those listed in that table; D and trimming were worked out from the DNA. This table holds approximately 300,000 clones, about nine tenths found once. After removal of 5 bases from V and 3 bases from J, the junction contained 8 bases not matched to a gene. CDR1 and CDR2 from the germline V gene are MNHEY and SMNVEV (reference sequence). This CDR3 spans 16 amino acids.

The TCR comes from a man aged 45-60 years with active or convalescent COVID-19. The sample was peripheral blood. J is TRBJ1-1 and V is TRBV27; 11 nucleotides align to TRBD1. CDR3 nucleotide sequence: TGTGCCAGCAGTCCGTGGACAGGGGGCGGGCACACTGAAGCTTTCTTT. It translates to CASSPWTGGGHTEAFF.